This is a list of T cell receptor beta chains from one sample in a study of blood T cell repertoires in COVID-19. This table comes from immunoSEQ multiplex PCR, and its TCRdb copy is limited to in-frame clones, with some not included. This table holds 150,000 to 200,000 clones, about 85% found once. Sequencing input: peripheral blood. These receptors all stem from a man aged 55 to 70 with active or convalescent COVID-19. CDR3s leave out the opening cysteine and the closing phenylalanine or tryptophan. Rows give clone size only sometimes, using once, few, many, or a class for an expanded clone.

v_gene: TRBV6-5
j_gene: TRBJ2-7
abundance: -
CDR3aa: ASSYREGYEQY

v_gene: TRBV3-1/TRBV3-2
j_gene: TRBJ1-1
abundance: -
CDR3aa: ASSHPHGAGDTEAF

v_gene: TRBV2
j_gene: TRBJ1-2
abundance: -
CDR3aa: ASSRQGPGYGYT

v_gene: TRBV27
j_gene: TRBJ1-5
abundance: once
CDR3aa: ASSLSGTGGGQPQH

v_gene: TRBV5-1
j_gene: TRBJ2-1
abundance: -
CDR3aa: ASSLATQGGVEQF

v_gene: TRBV5-1
j_gene: TRBJ2-5
abundance: -
CDR3aa: ASSLGGGLQETQY

v_gene: TRBV4-1
j_gene: TRBJ2-5
abundance: -
CDR3aa: ASSQASGGGETQY

v_gene: TRBV9
j_gene: TRBJ1-2
abundance: once
CDR3aa: ASSPSTGSSNYGYT

v_gene: TRBV7-9
j_gene: TRBJ1-1
abundance: -
CDR3aa: ASSSPRGGGVVNTEAF

v_gene: TRBV5-1
j_gene: TRBJ2-3
abundance: -
CDR3aa: ASSRSRGGLTDTQY

v_gene: TRBV7-2
j_gene: TRBJ1-6
abundance: once
CDR3aa: ASSLVWTGNSPLH

v_gene: TRBV6-5
j_gene: TRBJ1-3
abundance: -
CDR3aa: AGGTNAAGNTIY

v_gene: TRBV11-2
j_gene: TRBJ2-1
abundance: few
CDR3aa: ASSAGSHHNEQF

v_gene: TRBV11-2
j_gene: TRBJ2-1
abundance: -
CDR3aa: ASSGTSGGREQF

v_gene: TRBV20-1
j_gene: TRBJ1-1
abundance: -
CDR3aa: SASRTGGTEAF

v_gene: TRBV19
j_gene: TRBJ1-3
abundance: -
CDR3aa: ASSRGNTDTIY

v_gene: TRBV5-1
j_gene: TRBJ1-4
abundance: few
CDR3aa: ASSSTTNEKLF

v_gene: TRBV5-1
j_gene: TRBJ2-5
abundance: -
CDR3aa: ASSTGGLQETQY

v_gene: TRBV5-4
j_gene: TRBJ1-2
abundance: -
CDR3aa: ASSWPNYGYT

v_gene: TRBV2
j_gene: TRBJ1-5
abundance: -
CDR3aa: ASGQDQPQH

v_gene: TRBV11-3
j_gene: TRBJ2-1
abundance: once
CDR3aa: ASSLVGGASSYNEQF

v_gene: TRBV12-5
j_gene: TRBJ1-1
abundance: -
CDR3aa: ASGFLESTEAF

v_gene: TRBV15
j_gene: TRBJ2-3
abundance: once
CDR3aa: ATSRDLTSGGADTQY

v_gene: TRBV11-1
j_gene: TRBJ1-4
abundance: once
CDR3aa: ASSLLGGEKLF

v_gene: TRBV2
j_gene: TRBJ1-1
abundance: -
CDR3aa: ASSALVRRTEAF

v_gene: TRBV18
j_gene: TRBJ2-3
abundance: few
CDR3aa: ASSRGGGAYTDTQY

v_gene: TRBV6-5
j_gene: TRBJ1-3
abundance: -
CDR3aa: ASSYSRDSGGNTIY

v_gene: TRBV14
j_gene: TRBJ1-1
abundance: -
CDR3aa: ASSQGGQGVGAF

v_gene: TRBV5-1
j_gene: TRBJ2-5
abundance: -
CDR3aa: ASSSLAGGLETQY

v_gene: TRBV2
j_gene: TRBJ2-2
abundance: once
CDR3aa: ASYWTGGTPTSGGTPNTGELF

v_gene: TRBV7-9
j_gene: TRBJ2-3
abundance: -
CDR3aa: ASSLGTGTGHTDTQY

v_gene: TRBV19
j_gene: TRBJ2-2
abundance: -
CDR3aa: ASSWTSGGAIAGELF

v_gene: TRBV15
j_gene: TRBJ2-3
abundance: -
CDR3aa: ATSRGQGESDTQY

v_gene: TRBV9
j_gene: TRBJ1-1
abundance: -
CDR3aa: ASSAAGGWAF

v_gene: TRBV7-3
j_gene: TRBJ2-2
abundance: -
CDR3aa: ASSSGGNTGELF

v_gene: TRBV29-1
j_gene: TRBJ2-5
abundance: -
CDR3aa: SCRTGPETQY

v_gene: TRBV5-1
j_gene: TRBJ2-3
abundance: -
CDR3aa: ASSSGQGGRDTQY

v_gene: TRBV10-2
j_gene: TRBJ1-1
abundance: -
CDR3aa: ASSRGRGSTEAF

v_gene: TRBV7-9
j_gene: TRBJ1-1
abundance: -
CDR3aa: ASSLRTGVTEAF

v_gene: TRBV18
j_gene: TRBJ2-3
abundance: -
CDR3aa: ASSPLLGGTDTQY

v_gene: TRBV21-1
j_gene: TRBJ2-3
abundance: many
CDR3aa: ASSKIGTGVTDTQY

v_gene: TRBV10-3
j_gene: TRBJ1-1
abundance: few
CDR3aa: AISVGHGGRGAF

v_gene: TRBV15
j_gene: TRBJ1-6
abundance: -
CDR3aa: ATSRDNGVGSPLH

v_gene: TRBV6-4
j_gene: TRBJ2-1
abundance: -
CDR3aa: ASSPGGTGGEEQF

v_gene: TRBV6-6
j_gene: TRBJ1-1
abundance: -
CDR3aa: ASTPTSGVTEAF

v_gene: TRBV19
j_gene: TRBJ1-5
abundance: -
CDR3aa: ATRDRGLGNQPQH